A selection of T cell receptor beta chains follows, all from one sample in a study of control samples from healthy donors and cancer patients. This table comes from immunoSEQ multiplex PCR, and its TCRdb copy is limited to in-frame clones, with some not included. This table holds approximately 140,000 clones, around nine tenths found once. The specimen sequenced was PBMCs. The origin of the receptors is a man aged 45-65 years with head and neck cancer. Both conserved end residues are part of each CDR3. The D gene is left open where the match is weak. The listing skips clone size in some rows; elsewhere it reads once, few, many or a size class.

j_call: TRBJ1-1; v_call: TRBV19; clone_size: .; d_call: .; cdr3_aa: CASSWRGVNTEAFF; cdr3_nt: TGTGCCAGTAGTTGGAGGGGCGTGAACACTGAAGCTTTCTTT
j_call: TRBJ1-2; v_call: TRBV3-1/TRBV3-2; clone_size: .; d_call: .; cdr3_aa: CASSKAGQTGKGYTF; cdr3_nt: TGTGCCAGCAGCAAAGCGGGTCAAACAGGGAAAGGCTACACCTTC
j_call: TRBJ1-3; v_call: TRBV28; clone_size: .; d_call: .; cdr3_aa: CASSSWGSGNTIYF; cdr3_nt: TGTGCCAGCAGTTCGTGGGGCTCTGGAAACACCATATATTTT
j_call: TRBJ2-7; v_call: TRBV27; clone_size: .; d_call: .; cdr3_aa: CASSLKRTNYEQYF; cdr3_nt: TGTGCCAGCAGTTTAAAAAGGACGAACTACGAGCAGTACTTC
j_call: TRBJ2-1; v_call: TRBV5-1; clone_size: .; d_call: TRBD2; cdr3_aa: CASSPTLTPTSSGGYNEQFF; cdr3_nt: TGCGCCAGCAGCCCCACATTGACCCCCACCTCTAGCGGGGGTTACAATGAGCAGTTCTTC
j_call: TRBJ2-7; v_call: TRBV27; clone_size: .; d_call: TRBD1; cdr3_aa: CANDRVPHF; cdr3_nt: TGTGCCAACGACAGGGTCCCGCACTTC
j_call: TRBJ2-3; v_call: TRBV5-1; clone_size: .; d_call: .; cdr3_aa: CASSFTGALLDTQYF; cdr3_nt: TGCGCCAGCAGTTTCACCGGGGCACTGTTGGATACGCAGTATTTT
j_call: TRBJ2-7; v_call: TRBV6-2/TRBV6-3; clone_size: few; d_call: .; cdr3_aa: CASSQGGEQYF; cdr3_nt: TGTGCCAGCAGTCAAGGGGGCGAGCAGTACTTC
j_call: TRBJ1-1; v_call: TRBV6-5; clone_size: .; d_call: .; cdr3_aa: CASSYAGPNTEAFF; cdr3_nt: TGTGCCAGCAGTTACGCCGGTCCTAACACTGAAGCTTTCTTT
j_call: TRBJ1-5; v_call: TRBV7-2; clone_size: .; d_call: TRBD1; cdr3_aa: CASSFDRDQPQHF; cdr3_nt: TGTGCCAGCAGCTTTGACAGGGATCAGCCCCAGCATTTT
j_call: TRBJ2-1; v_call: TRBV27; clone_size: .; d_call: TRBD2; cdr3_aa: CASSSNSGSYNEQFF; cdr3_nt: TGTGCCAGCAGTTCGAATAGCGGGAGCTACAATGAGCAGTTCTTC
j_call: TRBJ2-7; v_call: TRBV3-1/TRBV3-2; clone_size: .; d_call: .; cdr3_aa: CASSYSYEQYF; cdr3_nt: TGTGCCAGCAGCTACAGCTACGAGCAGTACTTC
j_call: TRBJ1-5; v_call: TRBV4-2; clone_size: few; d_call: .; cdr3_aa: CASSQEVAQGNQPQHF; cdr3_nt: TGTGCCAGCAGCCAAGAGGTAGCACAGGGTAATCAGCCCCAGCATTTT
j_call: TRBJ2-1; v_call: TRBV5-4; clone_size: .; d_call: TRBD2; cdr3_aa: CASSLGGGSEEQFF; cdr3_nt: TGTGCCAGCAGCTTGGGTGGCGGGAGTGAAGAGCAGTTCTTC
j_call: TRBJ1-2; v_call: TRBV9; clone_size: .; d_call: TRBD1; cdr3_aa: CASSVRDSNLRNYGYTF; cdr3_nt: TGTGCCAGCAGCGTAAGGGACAGTAACCTTCGAAACTATGGCTACACCTTC
j_call: TRBJ2-3; v_call: TRBV21-1; clone_size: once; d_call: .; cdr3_aa: CASSMVPIKPSGRREGVDTQYF; cdr3_nt: TGTGCCAGCAGCATGGTCCCTATAAAGCCTAGCGGGAGAAGGGAAGGGGTAGATACGCAGTATTTT
j_call: TRBJ2-3; v_call: TRBV27; clone_size: .; d_call: TRBD2; cdr3_aa: CASGLAGEDSTDTQYF; cdr3_nt: TGTGCCAGTGGACTAGCGGGAGAGGATAGCACAGATACGCAGTATTTT
j_call: TRBJ2-2; v_call: TRBV7-6; clone_size: .; d_call: .; cdr3_aa: CASRATGELFF; cdr3_nt: TGTGCCAGCAGGGCCACCGGGGAGCTGTTTTTT
j_call: TRBJ2-2; v_call: TRBV6-5; clone_size: .; d_call: TRBD1; cdr3_aa: CASNIQGYSTGELFF; cdr3_nt: TGTGCCAGCAATATACAGGGGTATAGCACCGGGGAGCTGTTTTTT
j_call: TRBJ1-2; v_call: TRBV19; clone_size: .; d_call: .; cdr3_aa: CATWDNYGYTF; cdr3_nt: TGTGCCACATGGGACAACTATGGCTACACCTTC
j_call: TRBJ2-1; v_call: TRBV7-8; clone_size: .; d_call: .; cdr3_aa: CASSLEVRFHEQFF; cdr3_nt: TGTGCCAGCAGCTTAGAGGTACGGTTCCATGAGCAGTTCTTC
j_call: TRBJ1-1; v_call: TRBV6-5; clone_size: .; d_call: .; cdr3_aa: CASSFWAGKQAFF; cdr3_nt: TGTGCCAGCAGTTTCTGGGCAGGGAAACAAGCTTTCTTT
j_call: TRBJ1-3; v_call: TRBV4-2; clone_size: .; d_call: .; cdr3_aa: CASSQEAMGSGNTIYF; cdr3_nt: TGTGCCAGCAGCCAAGAAGCGATGGGCTCTGGAAACACCATATATTTT
j_call: TRBJ1-2; v_call: TRBV30; clone_size: .; d_call: .; cdr3_aa: CAWSWGAGGYTF; cdr3_nt: TGTGCCTGGAGCTGGGGGGCTGGAGGCTACACCTTC
j_call: TRBJ2-1; v_call: TRBV10-2; clone_size: .; d_call: TRBD2; cdr3_aa: CASRASGYNEQFF; cdr3_nt: TGCGCCAGCAGGGCTAGCGGCTACAATGAGCAGTTCTTC
j_call: TRBJ2-2; v_call: TRBV30; clone_size: once; d_call: .; cdr3_aa: CAWSEIRQGNTGELFF; cdr3_nt: TGTGCCTGGAGTGAAATAAGGCAGGGAAACACCGGGGAGCTGTTTTTT